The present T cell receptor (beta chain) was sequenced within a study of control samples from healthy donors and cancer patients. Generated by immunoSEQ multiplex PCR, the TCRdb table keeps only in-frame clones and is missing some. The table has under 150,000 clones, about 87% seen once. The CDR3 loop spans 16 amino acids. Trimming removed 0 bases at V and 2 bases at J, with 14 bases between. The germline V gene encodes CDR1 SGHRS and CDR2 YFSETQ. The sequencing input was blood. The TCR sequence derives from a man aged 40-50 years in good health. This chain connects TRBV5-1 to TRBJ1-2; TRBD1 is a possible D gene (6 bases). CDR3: CASSLDPGATNYGYTF. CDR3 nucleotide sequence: TGCGCCAGCAGCTTGGATCCAGGGGCTACAAACTATGGCTACACCTTC.